This T cell receptor (beta chain) was profiled in a study of naive and memory T cell subsets. General study points: A few larger clonotypes appeared in naive repertoires, especially CD8, possibly memory cells re-expressing CD45RA.

CMV status came from CD4+ IFNgamma after overnight CMV lysate stimulation. An equimolar mix of two oligonucleotides served as the beta constant-region primer for TRBC1 and TRBC2. Four rounds of PCR amplified the ligated cDNA using nested alpha and beta constant-region primers plus SP2. One entry per CDR3 protein results from TCRdb running MiXCR on the UMI-ligation and nested PCR reads. This repertoire shows roughly 97,000 distinct CDR3 sequences, roughly 15% found once; its top ten account for around 2.7%. This clonotype was picked up a small number of times. What it binds is unknown. The receptor was isolated from a human donor in good health. Source material: naive CD8+ T cells from blood.

The CDR3 spells CASSLGSGRSYGYTF. The CDR3 nucleotides are TGTGCCAGCAGCCTAGGATCCGGACGGTCATATGGCTACACCTTC. J is TRBJ1-2 and V is TRBV7-2; D is undetermined. The CDR3 contains 15 residues. The V and J ends lost 5 bases and 5 bases respectively, with 18 bases between them. The germline CDR1 and CDR2 sequences are SGHTA and FQGNSA.